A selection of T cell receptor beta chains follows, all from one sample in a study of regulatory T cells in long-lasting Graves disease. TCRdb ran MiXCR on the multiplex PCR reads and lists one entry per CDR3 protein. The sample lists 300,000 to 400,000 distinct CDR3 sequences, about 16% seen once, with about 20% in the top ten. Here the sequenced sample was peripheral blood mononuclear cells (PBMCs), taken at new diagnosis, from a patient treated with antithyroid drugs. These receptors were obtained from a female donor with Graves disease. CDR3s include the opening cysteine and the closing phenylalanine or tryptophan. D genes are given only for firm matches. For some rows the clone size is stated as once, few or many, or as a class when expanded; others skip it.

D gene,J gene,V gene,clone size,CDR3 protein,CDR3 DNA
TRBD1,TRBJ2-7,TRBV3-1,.,CASTETGKYEQYF,TGTGCCAGCACAGAGACAGGGAAGTACGAGCAGTACTTC
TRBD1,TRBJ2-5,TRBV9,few,CASSLGQGTETQYF,TGTGCCAGCTCGTTGGGACAGGGGACAGAGACCCAGTACTTC
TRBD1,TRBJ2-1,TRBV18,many,CASRTGLYNEQFF,TGTGCCAGCAGGACAGGGCTTTACAATGAGCAGTTCTTC
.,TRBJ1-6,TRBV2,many,CASSEAGVRDNSPLHF,TGTGCCAGCAGTGAAGCGGGGGTACGGGATAATTCACCCCTCCACTTT
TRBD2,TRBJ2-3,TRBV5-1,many,CASSLAPLADTDTQYF,TGCGCCAGCAGCTTGGCCCCACTAGCGGACACAGATACGCAGTATTTT
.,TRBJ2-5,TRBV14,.,CASSRLSSGRGRLEKTQYF,TGTGCCAGCAGCCGGTTATCATCTGGGAGAGGTCGGTTGGAAAAGACCCAGTACTTC
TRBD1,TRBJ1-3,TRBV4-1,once,CASSLAGGRRDTIYF,TGCGCCAGCAGCCTCGCAGGGGGCCGTAGAGACACCATATATTTT
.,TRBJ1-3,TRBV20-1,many,CSAEEAGNTIYF,TGCAGTGCCGAGGAAGCTGGAAACACCATATATTTT
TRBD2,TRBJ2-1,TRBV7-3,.,CASSVTSGRAYNEQFF,TGTGCCAGCAGCGTGACTAGCGGGAGGGCCTACAATGAGCAGTTCTTC
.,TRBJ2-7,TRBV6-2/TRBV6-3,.,CASSYEPEDEQYF,TGTGCCAGCAGTTACGAACCAGAGGACGAGCAGTACTTC
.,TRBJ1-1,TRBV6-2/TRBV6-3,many,CASSWANTEAFF,TGTGCCAGCAGCTGGGCCAACACTGAAGCTTTCTTT
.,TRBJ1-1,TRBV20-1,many,CSARTPRTGTHTEAFF,TGCAGTGCTAGAACACCACGGACGGGGACGCACACTGAAGCTTTCTTT
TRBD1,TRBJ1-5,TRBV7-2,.,CASSLLGTGSNQPQHF,TGTGCCAGCAGCTTACTCGGGACAGGGAGCAATCAGCCCCAGCATTTT